This entry concerns a single T cell receptor beta chain. The CDR3 totals 13 residues. The V and J ends lost 0 bases and 8 bases respectively, with 10 bases between them. Germline V gives CDR1 MGHRA, CDR2 YSYEKL. This entry belongs to a study of T cell responses to AZD1222 COVID-19 vaccine. At the level of the study: Second-dose schedules of about 4 or about 12 weeks were combined.

Some clones are missing from TCRdb's copy, which holds only in-frame ones; the method was immunoSEQ multiplex PCR. The repertoire holds roughly 100,000 clones, with 84% as singletons. V is TRBV4-1 and J is TRBJ1-2; D remains ambiguous. Source: peripheral blood, taken on day 0 of AZD1222 vaccination. The sequence came from an adult in good health. The CDR3 nucleotides read TGCGCCAGCAGCCAAGAGGATTTTACGGGCTACACCTTC. Amino acids: CASSQEDFTGYTF.